Here is one T cell receptor (beta chain) with its context. Then a second PCR, running about 6 to 11 cycles, was carried out with a sample-barcoded 5' primer and a J-beta primer mix. TCRdb reanalysed the 5' RACE reads using MiXCR and keeps one entry per CDR3 protein. The repertoire holds about 810,000 distinct CDR3 sequences, with roughly 35% as singletons. The data originate from a study of blood T cells in healthy people across ages. Turning to the study itself: About one barcoded beta molecule per two T cells was captured by template switching.

Each of the donors had approximately 10 milliliters of peripheral blood drawn into EDTA-treated Vacutainer tubes. Sample: blood. The receptor's source is a young man in good health.

The CDR3 bases are TGCGCCAGCAGCCGCGCCAGGGGGCTAACAGGCTACACCTTC. It codes for CASSRARGLTGYTF. The chain recombines TRBV4-1 with TRBJ1-2; 8 bases map to TRBD1. The CDR3 is made up of 14 amino acids. Germline CDR1 is MGHRA and CDR2 is YSYEKL. V dropped 4 bases and J dropped 8; count of bases not matched to a gene: 9.